The 3 T cell receptor beta chains presented below share a single source sample, sequenced in a study of blood T cell repertoires in COVID-19. Clones were sequenced by immunoSEQ multiplex PCR, and TCRdb holds only the in-frame ones, with some missing. The table shows about 240,000 clones, with about four fifths occurring only once. The material sequenced was peripheral blood. These receptor sequences come from a woman of 80 years or more with COVID-19, enrolled during active disease.

The V and J genes are TRBV9 and TRBJ1-4; tentative D call: TRBD1 (6 bases). The CDR3 is 18 amino acids. V lost 4 bases and J 0 bases, leaving 19 bases between the germline ends. From germline, CDR1 is SGDLS and CDR2 YYNGEE. CDR3 sequence (DNA): TGTGCCAGCAGCCCCCAACCGGGCCCAGGGGCAACTAATGAAAAACTGTTTTTT. This translates into CASSPQPGPGATNEKLFF.

V usage is TRBV14 and J usage is TRBJ2-5, with 7 bases matching TRBD1. V trimming: 5 bases; J trimming: 5 bases; junction bases outside the gene matches: 8. CDR3 length equals 14 residues. The germline CDR1 and CDR2 sequences are SGHDN and FVKESK. CDR3 region: CASSESRRGETQYF. CDR3 coding DNA: TGTGCCAGCAGCGAGTCCCGCAGGGGGGAGACCCAGTACTTC.

The J gene is TRBJ2-7, the V gene TRBV7-6; D ambiguous. Germline V lookup: CDR1 SGHVS, CDR2 FNYEAQ. The V gene lost 6 bases and the J gene lost 0 bases, with 15 bases spanning the gap. The CDR3 is 15 amino acids. CDR3: CASSPGSYSSYEQYF. The CDR3 region has the DNA TGTGCCAGCAGTCCGGGTAGTTACTCCTCCTACGAGCAGTACTTC. The whole variable domain, filled in from reference TRBV7-6 and TRBJ2-7, reads GAGVSQSPRYKVTKRGQDVALRCDPISGHVSLYWYRQALGQGPEFLTYFNYEAQQDKSGLPNDRFSAERPEGSISTLTIQRTEQRDSAMYRCASSPGSYSSYEQYFGPGTRLTVT.